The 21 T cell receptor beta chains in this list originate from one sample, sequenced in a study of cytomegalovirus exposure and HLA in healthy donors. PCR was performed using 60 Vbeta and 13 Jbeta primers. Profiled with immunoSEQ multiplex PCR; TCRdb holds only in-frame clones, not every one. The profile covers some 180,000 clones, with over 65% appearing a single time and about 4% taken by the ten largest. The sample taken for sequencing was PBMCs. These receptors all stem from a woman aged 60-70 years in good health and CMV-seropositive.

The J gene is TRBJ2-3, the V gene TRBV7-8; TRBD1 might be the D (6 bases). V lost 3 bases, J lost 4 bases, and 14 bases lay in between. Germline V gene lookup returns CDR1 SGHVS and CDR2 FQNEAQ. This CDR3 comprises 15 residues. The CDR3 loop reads CASSFAGVVSDTQYF. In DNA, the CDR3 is TGTGCCAGCAGCTTCGCAGGGGTGGTGTCAGATACGCAGTATTTT.

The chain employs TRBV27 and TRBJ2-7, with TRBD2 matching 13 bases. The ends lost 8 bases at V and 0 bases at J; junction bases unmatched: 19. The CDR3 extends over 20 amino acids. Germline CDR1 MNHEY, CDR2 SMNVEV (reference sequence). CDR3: CASQAVRGLAGTTYSYEQYF. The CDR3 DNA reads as TGTGCCAGCCAGGCTGTTCGGGGACTAGCGGGAACTACCTACTCCTACGAGCAGTACTTC.

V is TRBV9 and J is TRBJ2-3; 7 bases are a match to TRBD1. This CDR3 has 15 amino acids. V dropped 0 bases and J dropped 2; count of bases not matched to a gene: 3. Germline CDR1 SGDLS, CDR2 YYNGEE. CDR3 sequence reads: CASSVGGQITDTQYF. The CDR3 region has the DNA TGTGCCAGCAGCGTAGGGGGACAGATCACAGATACGCAGTATTTT.

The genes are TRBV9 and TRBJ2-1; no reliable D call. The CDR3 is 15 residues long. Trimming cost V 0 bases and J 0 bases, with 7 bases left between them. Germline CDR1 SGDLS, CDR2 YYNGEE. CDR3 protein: CASSVGHGSYNEQFF. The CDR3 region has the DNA TGTGCCAGCAGCGTAGGACACGGCTCCTACAATGAGCAGTTCTTC.

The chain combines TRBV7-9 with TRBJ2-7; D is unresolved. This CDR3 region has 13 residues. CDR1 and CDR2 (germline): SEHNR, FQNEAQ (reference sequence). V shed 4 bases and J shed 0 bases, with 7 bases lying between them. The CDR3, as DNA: TGTGCCAGCAGCTCACATCCCTCCTACGAGCAGTACTTC. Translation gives CASSSHPSYEQYF.

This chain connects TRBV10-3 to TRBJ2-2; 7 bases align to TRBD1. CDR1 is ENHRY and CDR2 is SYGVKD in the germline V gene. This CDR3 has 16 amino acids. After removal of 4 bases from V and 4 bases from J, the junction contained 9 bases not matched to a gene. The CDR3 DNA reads TGTGCCATCAGTGTCTCGACAGGGCGGACCACCGGGGAGCTGTTTTTT. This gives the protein CAISVSTGRTTGELFF.

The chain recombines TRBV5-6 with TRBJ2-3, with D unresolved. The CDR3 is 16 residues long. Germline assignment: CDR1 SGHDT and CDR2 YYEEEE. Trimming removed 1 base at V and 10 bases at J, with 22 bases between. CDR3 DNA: TGTGCCAGCAGCTTGTACGCAGGTTCCTTGATCTCGGCGCAGTATTTT. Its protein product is CASSLYAGSLISAQYF.

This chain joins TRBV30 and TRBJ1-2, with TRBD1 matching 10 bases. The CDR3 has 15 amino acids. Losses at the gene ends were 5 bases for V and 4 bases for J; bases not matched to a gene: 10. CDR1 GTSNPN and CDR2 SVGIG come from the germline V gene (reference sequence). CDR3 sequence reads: CAWGQPGQGIYGYTF. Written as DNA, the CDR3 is TGTGCCTGGGGACAACCGGGACAGGGGATCTATGGCTACACCTTC.

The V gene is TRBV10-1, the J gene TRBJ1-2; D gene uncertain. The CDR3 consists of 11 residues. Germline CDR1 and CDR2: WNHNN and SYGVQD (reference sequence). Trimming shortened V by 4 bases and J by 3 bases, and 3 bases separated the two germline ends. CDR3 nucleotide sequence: TGCGCCAGCAGTGCAGACTATGGCTACACCTTC. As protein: CASSADYGYTF.

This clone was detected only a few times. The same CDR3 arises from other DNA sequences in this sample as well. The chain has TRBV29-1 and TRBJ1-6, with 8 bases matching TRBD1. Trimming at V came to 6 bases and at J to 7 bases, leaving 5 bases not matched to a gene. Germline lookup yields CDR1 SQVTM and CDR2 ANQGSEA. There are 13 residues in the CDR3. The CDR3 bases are TGCAGCGTACGGGGACAGGCAAATTCACCCCTCCACTTT. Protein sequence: CSVRGQANSPLHF.

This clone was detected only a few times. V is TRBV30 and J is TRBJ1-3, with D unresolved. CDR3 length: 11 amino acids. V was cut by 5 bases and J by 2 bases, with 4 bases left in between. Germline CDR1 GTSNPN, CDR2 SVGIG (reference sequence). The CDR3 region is CAWEAGNTIYF. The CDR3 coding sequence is TGTGCCTGGGAGGCTGGAAACACCATATATTTT.

The CDR3 loop reads CASFKGQGVWETQYF. Here the CDR3 DNA reads TGTGCCAGCTTTAAGGGACAGGGGGTCTGGGAGACCCAGTACTTC. The rearrangement links TRBV6-1 to TRBJ2-5, with 11 bases identical to TRBD1. The CDR3 has 15 amino acids. The germline gives CDR1 MNHNS, CDR2 SASEGT. Trimming took 8 bases from V and 5 from J; bases not matched to a gene: 10.

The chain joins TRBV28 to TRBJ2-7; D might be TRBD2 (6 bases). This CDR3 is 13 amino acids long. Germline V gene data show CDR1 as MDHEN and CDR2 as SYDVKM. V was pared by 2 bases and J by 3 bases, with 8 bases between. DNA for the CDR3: TGTGCCAGCAGTTTAGCTAGCGTCTACGAGCAGTACTTC. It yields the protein CASSLASVYEQYF. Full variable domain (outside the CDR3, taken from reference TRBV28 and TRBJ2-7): DVKVTQSSRYLVKRTGEKVFLECVQDMDHENMFWYRQDPGLGLRLIYFSYDVKMKEKGDIPEGYSVSREKKERFSLILESASTNQTSMYLCASSLASVYEQYFGPGTRLTVT.

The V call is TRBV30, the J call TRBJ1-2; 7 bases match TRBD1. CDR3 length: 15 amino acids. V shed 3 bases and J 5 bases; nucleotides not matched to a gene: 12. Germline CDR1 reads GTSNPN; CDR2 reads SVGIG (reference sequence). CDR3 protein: CAWSPGRGGWYGYTF. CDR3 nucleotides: TGTGCCTGGAGCCCCGGTCGAGGGGGCTGGTATGGCTACACCTTC.

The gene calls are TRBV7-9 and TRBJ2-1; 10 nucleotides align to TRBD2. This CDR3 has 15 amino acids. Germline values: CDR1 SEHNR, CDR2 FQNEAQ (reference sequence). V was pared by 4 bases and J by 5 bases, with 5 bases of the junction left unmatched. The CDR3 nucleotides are TGTGCCAGCAGCTCCTTAGCGGGGGGACACAATGAGCAGTTCTTC. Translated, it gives CASSSLAGGHNEQFF.

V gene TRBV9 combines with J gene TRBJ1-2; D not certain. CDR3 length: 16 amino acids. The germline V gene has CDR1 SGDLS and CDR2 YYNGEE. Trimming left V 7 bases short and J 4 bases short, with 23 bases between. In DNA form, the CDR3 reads TGTGCCAGCCGACGACATGGCTTGGGAGCGACCTATGGCTACACCTTC. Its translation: CASRRHGLGATYGYTF.

The CDR3 region has the DNA TGTGCCAGCAGCCAGACGGGGGGCACCGGGGAGCTGTTTTTT. Amino acid sequence: CASSQTGGTGELFF. V is TRBV11-2 and J is TRBJ2-2, with 7 nucleotides matching TRBD2. With V trimmed by 5 bases and J by 4 bases, 4 bases remained unmatched. This CDR3 has 14 amino acids. Germline-derived CDR1 and CDR2 are SGHAT and FQNNGV.

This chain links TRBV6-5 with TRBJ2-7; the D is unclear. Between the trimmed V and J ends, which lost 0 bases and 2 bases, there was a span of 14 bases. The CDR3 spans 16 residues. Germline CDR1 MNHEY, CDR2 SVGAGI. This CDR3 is CASSYSSNSDPYEQYF. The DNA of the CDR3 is TGTGCCAGCAGTTACTCGTCCAACAGTGATCCCTACGAGCAGTACTTC.

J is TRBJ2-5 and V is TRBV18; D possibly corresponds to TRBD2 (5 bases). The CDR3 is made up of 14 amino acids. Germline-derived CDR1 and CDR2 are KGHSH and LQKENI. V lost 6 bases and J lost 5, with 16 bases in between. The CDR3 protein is CASSPFPGMETQYF. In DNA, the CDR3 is TGTGCCAGCTCGCCTTTTCCGGGGATGGAGACCCAGTACTTC.

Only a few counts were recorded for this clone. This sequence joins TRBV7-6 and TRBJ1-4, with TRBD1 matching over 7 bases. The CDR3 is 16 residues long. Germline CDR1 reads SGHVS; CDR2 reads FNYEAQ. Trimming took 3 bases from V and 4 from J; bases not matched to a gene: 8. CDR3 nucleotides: TGTGCCAGCAGCTTGCGTTCGGGACAGCTTAATGAAAAACTGTTTTTT. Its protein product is CASSLRSGQLNEKLFF.

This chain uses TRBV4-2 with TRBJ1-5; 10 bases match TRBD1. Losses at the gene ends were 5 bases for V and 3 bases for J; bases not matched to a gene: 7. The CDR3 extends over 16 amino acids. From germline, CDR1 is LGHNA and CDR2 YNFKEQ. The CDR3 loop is CASSVGQGGDNQPQHF. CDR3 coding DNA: TGTGCCAGCAGCGTCGGACAGGGGGGCGACAATCAGCCCCAGCATTTT.